The present T cell receptor (beta chain) was sequenced within a study of T cell responses to AZD1222 COVID-19 vaccine (dated by TCRdb to the early 2020s). A note on the overall study: AZD1222 recipients whose second dose came at about 4 weeks and those whose second dose came at about 12 weeks were combined into one group, since spike-specific TCR depth and breadth did not differ between the two schedules. A total of 230 to 250 trial participants underwent TCR sequencing, of whom under 220 had received two doses of AZD1222 and about 26 had received two doses of the MenACWY control vaccine. Trial participants were enrolled into age subgroups of 18-55, 56-69 and 70-plus years, which contained about 150, 28 and 57 TCR-sequenced participants, respectively.

This specimen's time point label, per the study, means: baseline before first vaccination. Vaccinee samples came from UK trials COV001 and COV002, including a single-blind randomized controlled phase 2/3 trial of AZD1222 (ChAdOx1 nCoV-19) in healthy adults. Trial participant PBMC samples were collected at day 0 and day 28 after the second dose for TCRbeta chain sequencing. Concerning this clone itself: Its antigen is not yet known. The sample holds no much larger clone one base away, and base qualities are not on file.

The CDR3 regions of human TCRbeta chains were subjected to immunosequencing. The authors' analysis ran thus. Repertoire TCRs were checked for matches against a reference library of SARS-CoV-2-specific TCRs that had been generated using the MIRA antigen-specificity platform. Breadth meant the fraction of unique TCRs that were SARS-CoV-2-associated, whereas depth meant the fraction of total T cells that were SARS-CoV-2-associated. Using the MIRA data, each spike-specific TCR was assigned both to the spike region to which the TCR was reactive and to a CD4 or CD8 class. Log10-transformed breadth and depth values were compared by one-way ANOVA with Sidak's multiple comparisons tests. Not all clones reach the TCRdb copy of this immuneACCESS table, which keeps in-frame sequences only. Checked studies attribute under half of the gap to unresolved V genes and leave the rest unexplained. Clone size and V and J calls were adopted from that table, with D and trimming inferred from the DNA. The sample table lists about 150,000 clones, about nine tenths of them with a count of one. The ten largest clones add up to around 5% of the sample.

The investigation overall reported the following: Because no day 14 peak-response samples were available, the repertoires could be characterized only after the peak T cell response. A significant rise in spike-specific TCR breadth and depth was observed after two AZD1222 doses relative to day 0 and relative to MenACWY recipients. The 56-69-year group was small, and its depth increase did not reach significance, likely because of low power. Epitopes outside the regions mutated in the B.1.351 and B.1.1.7 variants were reportedly recognized by nearly half of the unique spike-specific TCRs. Participants were mostly white British, with more females than males. The authors suggested clonal diversity may have been underestimated. Only six AZD1222 recipients were SARS-CoV-2 seropositive at baseline, limiting conclusions about previously exposed vaccinees. The vaccine-associated CD4 TCRs covered the entire spike protein, and the dominant responses fell in regions 160-218 and 743-854.

V loses 5 bases at its end and J loses 6 bases; junction bases beyond the gene matches: 8. Counted from cysteine to phenylalanine, this CDR3 has 14 amino acids. Kept here is only the CDR3 DNA, which spans 42 bases and is read in frame from base 1. From a lookup of the germline V gene (reference sequence), CDR1 and CDR2 are GTSNPN and SVGIG. The sequencing here drew on peripheral blood, taken on day 0 of AZD1222 vaccination. The rearrangement joined TRBV30 to TRBJ2-1, with 9 central nucleotides matching TRBD1. The TCR originated in an adult in good health. Here the CDR3 is given as CAWDRGAGSNEQFF. The DNA sequence reads TGTGCCTGGGACAGGGGGGCAGGTTCCAATGAGCAGTTCTTC.